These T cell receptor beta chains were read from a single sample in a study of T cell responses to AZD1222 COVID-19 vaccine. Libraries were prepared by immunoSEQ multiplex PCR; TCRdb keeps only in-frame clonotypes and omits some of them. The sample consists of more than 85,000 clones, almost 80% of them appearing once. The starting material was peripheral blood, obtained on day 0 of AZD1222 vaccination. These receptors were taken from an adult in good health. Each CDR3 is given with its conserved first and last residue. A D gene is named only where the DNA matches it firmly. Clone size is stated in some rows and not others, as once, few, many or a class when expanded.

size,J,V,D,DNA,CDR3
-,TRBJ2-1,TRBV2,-,TGTGCCAGCAGGCTGTTGTTGGGCCGGGACTTTAAGAGGCATGAGCAGTTCTTC,CASRLLLGRDFKRHEQFF
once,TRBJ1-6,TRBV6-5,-,TGTGCCAGCAGTCCCCCCGGATCACCCCTCCACTTT,CASSPPGSPLHF
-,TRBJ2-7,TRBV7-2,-,TGTGCCAGCAGCTTAGTAGTTCAAGTGAGCGAGCAGTACTTC,CASSLVVQVSEQYF
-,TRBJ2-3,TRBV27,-,TGTGCCAGCAGTTTTTCGGGTACAGATACGCAGTATTTT,CASSFSGTDTQYF
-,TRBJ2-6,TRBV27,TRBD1,TGTGCCAGCAGCCTATGGACAGGGGCTGGGGCCAACGTCCTGACTTTC,CASSLWTGAGANVLTF
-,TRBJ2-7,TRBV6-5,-,TGTGCCAGCAGGATGACAGCAACCTACGAGCAGTACTTC,CASRMTATYEQYF
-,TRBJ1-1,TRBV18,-,TGTGCCAGCTCACCAAGTACAGGCAGTTCGGGCACTGAAGCTTTCTTT,CASSPSTGSSGTEAFF
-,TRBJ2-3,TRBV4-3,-,TGCGCCAGCAGCGCCCTTCCCTTGAGAGATACGCAGTATTTT,CASSALPLRDTQYF
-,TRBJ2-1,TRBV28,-,TGTGCCAGCCGGAAAACGGGAGAGTACAATGAGCAGTTCTTC,CASRKTGEYNEQFF
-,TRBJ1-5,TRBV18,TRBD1,TGTGCCAGCTCACCAGGGACAGGGTCCAATCAGCCCCAGCATTTT,CASSPGTGSNQPQHF
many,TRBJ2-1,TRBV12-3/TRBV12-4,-,TGTGCCAGCAGCCCGCTCGAATACAATGAGCAGTTCTTC,CASSPLEYNEQFF
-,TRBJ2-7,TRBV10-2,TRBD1,TGCGCCAGCGGACGACAGGGAGCGTACGAGCAGTACTTC,CASGRQGAYEQYF
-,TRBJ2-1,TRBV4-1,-,TGCGCCAGCAGCCCGTCAGCTCGGAACCATGAGCAGTTCTTC,CASSPSARNHEQFF
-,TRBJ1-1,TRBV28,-,TGTGCCAGCAGTTTCTCGGGGAACACTGAAGCTTTCTTT,CASSFSGNTEAFF
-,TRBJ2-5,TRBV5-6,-,TGTGCCAGCAGCTTGAGTCCCACGTACCAAGAGACCCAGTACTTC,CASSLSPTYQETQYF
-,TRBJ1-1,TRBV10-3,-,TGTGCCATCAGTGAGTCGGCAAACTTGAACACTGAAGCTTTCTTT,CAISESANLNTEAFF
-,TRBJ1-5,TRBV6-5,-,TGTGCCAGCAGTACCGACAGGCATAGCAATCAGCCCCAGCATTTT,CASSTDRHSNQPQHF
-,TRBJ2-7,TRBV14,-,TGTGCCAGCAGCCTTAACCCGGCAGGGGAGCAGTACTTC,CASSLNPAGEQYF
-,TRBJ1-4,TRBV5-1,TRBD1,TGCGCCAGCAGCTCCCAGACAGGGGTTAATGAAAAACTGTTTTTT,CASSSQTGVNEKLFF
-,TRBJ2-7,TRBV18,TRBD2,TGTGCCAGCTCGCCTTTAACTCTGACTAGCGGGATCACCTACGAGCAGTACTTC,CASSPLTLTSGITYEQYF
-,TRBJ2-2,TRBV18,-,TGTGCCAGCTCACCAGCAGGGGTGAAGAACACCGGGGAGCTGTTTTTT,CASSPAGVKNTGELFF
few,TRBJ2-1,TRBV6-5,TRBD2,TGTGCCAGCAGTTATTCTAGCGGGAGGGCCGGCAATGAGCAGTTCTTC,CASSYSSGRAGNEQFF
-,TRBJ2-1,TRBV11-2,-,TGTGCCAGCAGCCTCCGGGTAGCGGTTTACAATGAGCAGTTCTTC,CASSLRVAVYNEQFF
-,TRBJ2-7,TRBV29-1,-,TGCAGCGTCGTGACCGGGGCGGTGGAAGAGCAGTACTTC,CSVVTGAVEEQYF
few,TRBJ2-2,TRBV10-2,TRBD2,TGCGCCAGCATGCCCCGGACTAGCGGGAGTCGGATCGGGGAGCTGTTTTTT,CASMPRTSGSRIGELFF
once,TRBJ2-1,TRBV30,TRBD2,TGTGCCTGGACCCCGACTAGCGCGGCGAAATCCCCGGGCTCCTACAATGAGCAGTTCTTC,CAWTPTSAAKSPGSYNEQFF
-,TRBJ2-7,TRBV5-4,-,TGTGCCAGCAGCTTCGGCGGAACTAAGGTCTACGAGCAGTACTTC,CASSFGGTKVYEQYF
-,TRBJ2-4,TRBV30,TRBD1,TGTGCCTGGAGTGGACAGGGGGCTTTGAATCAGTACTTC,CAWSGQGALNQYF
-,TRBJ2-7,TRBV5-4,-,TGTGCCAGCAGCTTGGGTGGAATCGCCTACGAGCAGTACTTC,CASSLGGIAYEQYF
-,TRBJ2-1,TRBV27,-,TGTGCCAGCAGTTTGTGGGGGCGGTACAATGAGCAGTTCTTC,CASSLWGRYNEQFF
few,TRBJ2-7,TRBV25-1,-,TGTGCCAGCAGTGGAACCCAGGGACCATCCTACGAGCAGTACTTC,CASSGTQGPSYEQYF
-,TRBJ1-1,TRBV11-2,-,TGTGCCAGCAGCCCCGTGTTGAACACTGAAGCTTTCTTT,CASSPVLNTEAFF